This entry lists 29 T cell receptor beta chains sequenced from one sample in a study of T cells after yellow fever vaccination. MiXCR, run by TCRdb on the 5' RACE reads, gives a single entry per CDR3 protein. In the table there are about 340,000 distinct CDR3 sequences, about 9.5% of which are singletons. The material sequenced was PBMCs, taken on the day of the first yellow fever vaccination. The receptor set was obtained from a man aged 18-30 years who received the YFV17D yellow fever vaccine.

V and J are TRBV7-2 and TRBJ2-3; D unresolved. V dropped 9 bases and J dropped 1 base, with 8 bases sitting between them. Germline values: CDR1 SGHTA, CDR2 FQGNSA. The CDR3 has 12 residues. CDR3 nucleotides: TGTGCCAGTGCCGCGGGCACAGATACGCAGTATTTT. Translation gives CASAAGTDTQYF. The whole variable domain, filled in from reference TRBV7-2 and TRBJ2-3, reads GAGVSQSPSNKVTEKGKDVELRCDPISGHTALYWYRQSLGQGLEFLIYFQGNSAPDKSGLPSDRFSAERTGGSVSTLTIQRTQQEDSAVYLCASAAGTDTQYFGPGTRLTVL.

The gene calls are TRBV12-3 or TRBV12-4 and TRBJ2-2, with D tentatively TRBD1 or TRBD2 (5 bases each). The CDR3 loop spans 18 amino acids. Trimming took 1 base from V and 0 from J, leaving 15 bases between them. The CDR3 DNA reads TGTGCCAGCAGTTTAGATTGGTCGAGGGGAACGAACACCGGGGAGCTGTTTTTT. It codes for CASSLDWSRGTNTGELFF.

V and J are TRBV7-9 and TRBJ2-7, with D uncertain. The CDR3 length is 13 residues. Per the germline V gene, CDR1 is SEHNR and CDR2 is FQNEAQ (reference sequence). V was shortened by 1 base and J by 2 bases, with 6 bases between the two germline ends. The CDR3 region is CASSLDGPYEQYV. DNA for the CDR3: TGTGCCAGCAGCTTAGACGGACCCTACGAGCAGTACGTC.

This clonotype was detected only a few times. V usage is TRBV5-8 and J usage is TRBJ2-7; D may be TRBD2 (6 bases). The CDR3 spans 17 residues. Germline V gene lookup returns CDR1 SGHTS and CDR2 YDEGEE. Deletions cut 7 bases from V and 0 bases from J, with 23 bases between. CDR3 in DNA: TGTGCCAGCCCGGACAAGGAGGGTCGACAAAGCTCCTACGAGCAGTACGTC. Amino acids: CASPDKEGRQSSYEQYV.

This clonotype has more than one count but fewer than ten. The chain is built from TRBV30 and TRBJ2-7; D unclear. The V gene lost 3 bases and the J gene lost 3 bases, with 6 bases spanning the gap. Germline-derived CDR1 and CDR2 are GTSNPN and SVGIG (reference sequence). This CDR3 has 11 amino acids. CDR3 nucleotides: TGTGCCTGGAGATCCGGCTACGAGCAGTACTTC. Translated, it gives CAWRSGYEQYF.

A note on this clonotype: Germline and junction disagree at one end, which may indicate a read error. This chain links TRBV12-3 or TRBV12-4 with TRBJ2-5; TRBD1 matches 7 bases. This CDR3 is 13 amino acids long. The CDR3 region is CASSFQGEETQYF. CDR3 in DNA: TGTGCCAGCAGTTTTCAGGGGGAAGAGACCCAGTATTTC.

This clonotype was seen a few times. The V call is TRBV12-3 or TRBV12-4, the J call TRBJ2-1; 8 bases are shared with TRBD1. The junction had 9 bases not matched to a gene; V was cut back by 6 bases and J by 8 bases. CDR3 size: 14 residues. CDR3 DNA sequence: TGTGCCAGCAGCTTCATGGACAGGGAGGATGAGCAGTTCTTC. Amino acid sequence: CASSFMDREDEQFF.

Only a few counts were recorded for this clonotype. V gene TRBV2 combines with J gene TRBJ1-5; tentatively, D is TRBD1 (6 bases). The CDR3 runs 14 residues. V dropped 5 bases and J dropped 2 bases, with 10 bases sitting between them. Germline V gene lookup returns CDR1 SNHLY and CDR2 FYNNEI. CDR3 DNA: TGTGCCAGCAGTAGACAGGCCCGCAATCAGCCCCAGCATTTT. Translated, it gives CASSRQARNQPQHF.

This chain connects TRBV7-2 to TRBJ2-1; 7 bases align to TRBD1. Looked up from germline, CDR1 is SGHTA and CDR2 is FQGNSA. This CDR3 is built from 14 residues. With 3 bases clipped from V and 4 bases from J, the junction kept 3 bases outside the gene matches. CDR3 sequence reads: CASSFVTGYNEQFF. Here the CDR3 DNA reads TGTGCCAGCAGCTTTGTGACAGGGTACAATGAGCAGTTCTTC.

The V call is TRBV27, the J call TRBJ1-5, with 10 bases matching TRBD1. The J segment lost 9 bases and the V segment lost 4 bases, leaving 9 bases of the junction unmatched. Germline V lookup: CDR1 MNHEY, CDR2 SMNVEV (reference sequence). This CDR3 contains 15 residues. In nucleotides, the CDR3 is TGTGCCAGCAGTTATCAGACAGGGGGCGCGGGGCCCCAGCATTTT. Its translation: CASSYQTGGAGPQHF.

This clonotype was recorded a few times. V and J are TRBV28 and TRBJ2-5; D is tentatively TRBD1 or TRBD2 (6 bases each). In germline, CDR1 is MDHEN, CDR2 SYDVKM. This CDR3 is built from 13 residues. V gave up 8 bases and J gave up 1 base, with 11 bases separating them. CDR3 protein: CASQKGGQETQYF. In DNA, the CDR3 is TGTGCCAGCCAAAAGGGGGGCCAAGAGACCCAGTACTTC. Full variable domain (outside the CDR3, taken from reference TRBV28 and TRBJ2-5): DVKVTQSSRYLVKRTGEKVFLECVQDMDHENMFWYRQDPGLGLRLIYFSYDVKMKEKGDIPEGYSVSREKKERFSLILESASTNQTSMYLCASQKGGQETQYFGPGTRLLVL.

Note on this clonotype: A much larger clone sits a single nucleotide away, making a read error possible. The V call is TRBV7-2, the J call TRBJ2-3; the D is unclear. Germline V gene lookup returns CDR1 SGHTA and CDR2 FQGNSA. The CDR3 spans 12 residues. The CDR3 is CASSLRLDTRYF. DNA of the CDR3: TGTGCCAGCAGCCTCCGATTGGATACGCGGTATTTT.

This clonotype was counted between two and nine times. The chain combines TRBV5-4 with TRBJ2-2; TRBD2 aligns across 16 bases. CDR1 and CDR2 from the germline V gene are SGHNT and YYREEE (reference sequence). J was trimmed by 4 bases and V by 3 bases; bases with no gene match: 6. The length of the CDR3 is 18 residues. In nucleotides, the CDR3 is TGTGCCAGCAGCTCGGGACTAGCGGGGGGGCCGAGCACCGGGGAGCTGTTTTTT. Encoded protein: CASSSGLAGGPSTGELFF.

This clonotype was found a few times. The V gene is TRBV3-1, the J gene TRBJ1-3; D may be TRBD1 (6 bases). Trimming left V 4 bases short and J 4 bases short, with 11 bases between. This CDR3 spans 14 amino acids. Germline V gene sequence: CDR1 LGHDT, CDR2 YNNKEL (reference sequence). The CDR3 spells CASSLRTVGNTIYF. DNA for the CDR3: TGTGCCAGCAGCCTTAGGACAGTCGGAAACACCATATATTTT.

In its sample, this clonotype was seen a few times. V is TRBV19 and J is TRBJ2-1; D is ambiguous. The CDR3 has 13 amino acids. Germline-derived CDR1 and CDR2 are LNHDA and SQIVND (reference sequence). Trimming shortened V by 6 bases and J by 4 bases, and 10 bases separated the two germline ends. CDR3 DNA: TGTGCCAGTAGGGATACGAGGTACAATGAGCAGTTCTTC. Its translation is CASRDTRYNEQFF. Drawing the rest from reference TRBV19 and TRBJ2-1, the complete variable domain is DGGITQSPKYLFRKEGQNVTLSCEQNLNHDAMYWYRQDPGQGLRLIYYSQIVNDFQKGDIAEGYSVSREKKESFPLTVTSAQKNPTAFYLCASRDTRYNEQFFGPGTRLTVL.

This clonotype has just a few counts. The V gene is TRBV12-3 or TRBV12-4, the J gene TRBJ2-1; D perhaps matches TRBD2 (5 bases). Trimming removed 7 bases from V and 8 bases from J, with 15 bases in between. CDR3 length: 13 amino acids. The CDR3 coding sequence is TGTGCCAGCAAGACGTCGCACGGGGATGAGCAGTTCTTC. Its translation is CASKTSHGDEQFF.

This sequence joins TRBV6-2 or TRBV6-3 and TRBJ2-5, with D possibly TRBD1 on 5 matching bases. Germline V CDR1 and CDR2: MNHEY, SVGEGT. The CDR3 spans 13 residues. The V gene lost 2 bases and the J gene lost 5 bases, with 9 bases spanning the gap. The CDR3 sequence is CASSYGADETQYF. The CDR3 nucleotides are TGTGCCAGCAGTTACGGGGCTGACGAGACCCAGTACTTC.

The chain joins TRBV6-5 to TRBJ2-4, with D maybe TRBD2 (6 bases). CDR3 size: 16 residues. Germline V lookup: CDR1 MNHEY, CDR2 SVGAGI. Trimming cost V 4 bases and J 2 bases, with 15 bases left between them. DNA of the CDR3: TGTGCCAGCAGTTCGGGAGTCCGCCGTTCCAAAAACATTCAGTACTTC. It yields the protein CASSSGVRRSKNIQYF.

The chain is built from TRBV6-2 or TRBV6-3 and TRBJ2-1, with 7 bases fitting TRBD2. The CDR3 loop spans 15 amino acids. The V gene end was trimmed by 2 bases and the J gene end by 5 bases; junction bases not matched to a gene: 6. Germline V gene sequence: CDR1 MNHEY, CDR2 SVGEGT. CDR3 sequence (DNA): TGTGCCAGCAGTTACGACGGGGGGATGAACAATGAGCAGTTCTTC. This gives the protein CASSYDGGMNNEQFF.

The sample holds a few counts of this clonotype. The rearrangement links TRBV7-3 to TRBJ2-1, with D unclear. The CDR3 sequence is 14 residues long. V was cut by 1 base and J by 4 bases, with 8 bases left in between. The V gene's germline CDR1 is SGHTA and CDR2 FQGTGA. CDR3 in amino acids: CASSLMSGYNEQFF. The DNA of the CDR3 is TGTGCCAGCAGCTTAATGTCCGGGTACAATGAGCAGTTCTTC.

The chain recombines TRBV6-5 with TRBJ1-6, with TRBD1 matching 9 bases. The CDR3 sequence is 15 residues long. With V trimmed by 4 bases and J by 9 bases, 7 bases remained unmatched. Germline loops: CDR1 MNHEY, CDR2 SVGAGI. In DNA form, the CDR3 reads TGTGCCAGCAGTTCCGCGGGACAGGGCCCTTCACCCCTCCACTTT. This gives the protein CASSSAGQGPSPLHF.

Many counts were recorded for this clonotype. The rearrangement links TRBV4-2 to TRBJ2-5, with D possibly TRBD2 on 5 matching bases. The CDR3 consists of 14 residues. Trimming left V 4 bases short and J 5 bases short, with 14 bases between. The germline V gene has CDR1 LGHNA and CDR2 YNFKEQ. CDR3 sequence reads: CASSPSGNRETQYF. The CDR3 DNA sequence: TGTGCCAGCAGCCCGTCCGGGAACCGGGAGACCCAGTACTTC.

Note on this clonotype: Without the conserved terminal phenylalanine or tryptophan, this CDR3 likely stems from a read error. The J gene is TRBJ2-1, the V gene TRBV20-1, with D perhaps TRBD1 or TRBD2 (6 bases each). The CDR3 is 13 amino acids. V shed 2 bases and J shed 5 bases, with 10 bases lying between them. Germline values: CDR1 DFQATT, CDR2 SNEGSKA (reference sequence). Here the CDR3 reads CSARRGADNEQFY. The CDR3 DNA follows: TGCAGTGCTAGAAGGGGGGCCGACAATGAGCAGTTCTAC.

The CDR3 here is CASSRQGAPGANVLTF. DNA for the CDR3: TGTGCCAGCAGCCGACAGGGGGCTCCTGGGGCCAACGTCCTGACTTTC. The V gene is TRBV7-9, the J gene TRBJ2-6; 10 bases agree with TRBD1. With V trimmed by 5 bases and J by 2 bases, 3 bases remained unmatched. The CDR3 has 16 amino acids. Germline V gene sequence: CDR1 SEHNR, CDR2 FQNEAQ (reference sequence). The full variable domain, its missing parts supplied by reference TRBV7-9 and TRBJ2-6, is DTGVSQNPRHKITKRGQNVTFRCDPISEHNRLYWYRQTLGQGPEFLTYFQNEAQLEKSRLLSDRFSAERPKGSFSTLEIQRTEQGDSAMYLCASSRQGAPGANVLTFGAGSRLTVL.

The J gene is TRBJ2-2, the V gene TRBV25-1, with D hard to call. Germline assignment: CDR1 MGHDK and CDR2 SYGVNS. The CDR3 is 14 residues long. V lost 3 bases to trimming and J lost 1 base, with 6 bases between them. In nucleotides, the CDR3 is TGTGCCAGCAGTGACGGGCTGAACACCGGGGAGCTGTTTTTT. Encoded protein: CASSDGLNTGELFF.

There are many counts of this clonotype. The chain combines TRBV4-3 with TRBJ1-6, with D possibly being TRBD1 (6 bases). This CDR3 has 20 residues. Trimming stripped 2 bases from V and 0 bases from J, with 20 bases between. Germline CDR1 reads LGHNA; CDR2 reads YSLEER. As DNA, the CDR3 is TGCGCCAGCAGCCAAACCCAAGTAACAGGGAGGAGCTCCTATAATTCACCCCTCCACTTT. It encodes CASSQTQVTGRSSYNSPLHF.

This clonotype was counted many times. The chain joins TRBV5-1 to TRBJ2-2; perhaps TRBD1 as D (6 bases). The germline CDR1 and CDR2 sequences are SGHRS and YFSETQ. Trimming took 7 bases from V and 5 from J, leaving 18 bases between them. The CDR3 totals 15 residues. The CDR3 region is CASAIRGEGTGELFF. CDR3 coding DNA: TGCGCCAGCGCCATCAGGGGAGAAGGGACCGGGGAGCTGTTTTTT.

This clonotype was observed a handful of times. This chain uses TRBV12-3 or TRBV12-4 with TRBJ1-2; maybe TRBD1 (5 bases). Trimming stripped 8 bases from V and 8 bases from J, with 18 bases between. This CDR3 spans 13 amino acids. CDR3 nucleotides: TGTGCCAGCTCTAAGGGGCCTTATGGGGGCTACACCTTC. It is translated as CASSKGPYGGYTF.

This clonotype has at least ten counts. The DNA for the CDR3 is TGTGCCAGCAGGCTGACAGGGGAGACTCAGCCCCAGCATTTT. Translation gives CASRLTGETQPQHF. The chain has TRBV12-3 or TRBV12-4 and TRBJ1-5, with 8 nucleotides matching TRBD1. The junction had 7 bases not matched to a gene; V was cut back by 6 bases and J by 6 bases. The length of the CDR3 is 14 residues.